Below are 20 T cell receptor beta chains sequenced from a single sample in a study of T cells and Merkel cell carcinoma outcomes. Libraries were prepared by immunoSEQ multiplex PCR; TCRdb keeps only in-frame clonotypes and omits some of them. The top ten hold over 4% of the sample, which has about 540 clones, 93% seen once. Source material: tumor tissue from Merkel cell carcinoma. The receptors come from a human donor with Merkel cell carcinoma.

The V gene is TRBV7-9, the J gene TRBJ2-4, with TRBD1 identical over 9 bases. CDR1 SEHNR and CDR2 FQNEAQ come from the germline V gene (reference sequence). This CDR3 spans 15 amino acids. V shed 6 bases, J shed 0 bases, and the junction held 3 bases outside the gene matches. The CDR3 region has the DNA TGTGCCAGCAGAGAGGGACAGGGAGCCAAAAACATTCAGTACTTC. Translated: CASREGQGAKNIQYF.

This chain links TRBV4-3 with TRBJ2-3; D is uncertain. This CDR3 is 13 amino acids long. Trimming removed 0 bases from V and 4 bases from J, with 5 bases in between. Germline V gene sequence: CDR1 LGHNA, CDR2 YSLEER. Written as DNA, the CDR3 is TGCGCCAGCAGCCAAGATGGGGCAGATACGCAGTATTTT. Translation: CASSQDGADTQYF.

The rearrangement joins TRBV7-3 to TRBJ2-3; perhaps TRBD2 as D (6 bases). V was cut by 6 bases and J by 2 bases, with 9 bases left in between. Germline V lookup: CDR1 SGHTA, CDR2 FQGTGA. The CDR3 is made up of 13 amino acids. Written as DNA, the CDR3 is TGTGCCAGCAGTGTAGCGGTCACAGATACGCAGTATTTT. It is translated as CASSVAVTDTQYF.

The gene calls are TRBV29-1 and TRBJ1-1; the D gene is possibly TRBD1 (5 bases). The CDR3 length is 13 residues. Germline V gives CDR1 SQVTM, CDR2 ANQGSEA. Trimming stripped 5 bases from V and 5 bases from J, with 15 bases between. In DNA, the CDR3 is TGCAGCGTTCGTTGGGGGGGGAGGACTGAAGCTTTCTTT. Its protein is CSVRWGGRTEAFF.

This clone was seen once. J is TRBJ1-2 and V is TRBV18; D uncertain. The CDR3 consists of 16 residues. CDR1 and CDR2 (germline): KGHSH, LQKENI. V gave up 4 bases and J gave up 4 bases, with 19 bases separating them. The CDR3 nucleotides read TGTGCCAGCTCACTACCGGAAAGTCCGGGCGTCTATGGCTACACCTTC. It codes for CASSLPESPGVYGYTF.

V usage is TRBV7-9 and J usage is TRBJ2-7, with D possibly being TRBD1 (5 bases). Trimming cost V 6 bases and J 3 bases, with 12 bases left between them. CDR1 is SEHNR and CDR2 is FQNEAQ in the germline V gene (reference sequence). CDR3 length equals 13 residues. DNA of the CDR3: TGTGCCAGCAGATCAGGGTTGGACTACGAGCAGTACTTC. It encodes CASRSGLDYEQYF.

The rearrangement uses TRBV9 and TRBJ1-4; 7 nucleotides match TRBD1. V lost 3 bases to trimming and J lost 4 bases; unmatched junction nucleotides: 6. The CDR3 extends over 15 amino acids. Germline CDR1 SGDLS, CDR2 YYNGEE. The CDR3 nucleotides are TGTGCCAGCAGCGCCACAGGGGCCCTTAATGAAAAACTGTTTTTT. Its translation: CASSATGALNEKLFF.

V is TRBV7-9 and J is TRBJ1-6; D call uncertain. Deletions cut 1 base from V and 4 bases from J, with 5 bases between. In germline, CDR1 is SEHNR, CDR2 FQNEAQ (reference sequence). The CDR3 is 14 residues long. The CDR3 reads CASSLEQYNSPLHF. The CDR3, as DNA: TGTGCCAGCAGCTTAGAACAGTATAATTCACCCCTCCACTTT.

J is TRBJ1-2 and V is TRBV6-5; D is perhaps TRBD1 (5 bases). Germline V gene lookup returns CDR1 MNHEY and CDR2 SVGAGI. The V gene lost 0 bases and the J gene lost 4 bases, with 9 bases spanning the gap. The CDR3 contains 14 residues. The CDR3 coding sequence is TGTGCCAGCAGTTACTCTGCAGGGACCTATGGCTACACCTTC. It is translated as CASSYSAGTYGYTF.

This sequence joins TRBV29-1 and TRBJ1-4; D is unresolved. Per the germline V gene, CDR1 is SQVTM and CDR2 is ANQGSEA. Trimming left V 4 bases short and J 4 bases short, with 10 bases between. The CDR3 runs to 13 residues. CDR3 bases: TGCAGCGTTGGGCCCCTGGGTAATGAAAAACTGTTTTTT. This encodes CSVGPLGNEKLFF.

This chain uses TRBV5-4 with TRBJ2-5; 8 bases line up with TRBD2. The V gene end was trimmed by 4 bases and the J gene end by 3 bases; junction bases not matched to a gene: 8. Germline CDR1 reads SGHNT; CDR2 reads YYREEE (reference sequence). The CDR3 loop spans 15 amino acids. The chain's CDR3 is CASSPTSGSKETQYF. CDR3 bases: TGTGCCAGCAGCCCCACTAGCGGCTCCAAAGAGACCCAGTACTTC.

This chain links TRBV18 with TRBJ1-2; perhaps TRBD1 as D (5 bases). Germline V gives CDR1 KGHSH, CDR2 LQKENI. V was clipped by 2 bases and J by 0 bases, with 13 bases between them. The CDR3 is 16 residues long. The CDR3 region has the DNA TGTGCCAGCTCACCAGGCCGAGACAGAGCTAACTATGGCTACACCTTC. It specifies CASSPGRDRANYGYTF.

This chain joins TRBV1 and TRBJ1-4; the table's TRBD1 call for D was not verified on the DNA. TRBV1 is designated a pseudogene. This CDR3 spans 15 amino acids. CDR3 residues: CTSADRGLTNEKLFF. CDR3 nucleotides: TGCACCAGCGCGGACAGGGGGCTTACTAATGAAAAACTGTTTTTT.

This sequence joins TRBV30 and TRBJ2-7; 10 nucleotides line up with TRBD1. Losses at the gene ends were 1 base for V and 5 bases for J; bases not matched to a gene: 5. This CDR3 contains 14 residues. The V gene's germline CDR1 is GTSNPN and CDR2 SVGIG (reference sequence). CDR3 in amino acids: CAWSAGTGDNEQYF. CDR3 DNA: TGTGCCTGGAGTGCCGGGACAGGGGACAACGAGCAGTACTTC.

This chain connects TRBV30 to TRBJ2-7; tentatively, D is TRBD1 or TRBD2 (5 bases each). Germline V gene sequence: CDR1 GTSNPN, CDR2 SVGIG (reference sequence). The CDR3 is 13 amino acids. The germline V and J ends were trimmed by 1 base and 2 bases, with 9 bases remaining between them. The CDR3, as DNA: TGTGCCTGGAGTGGTAGGGACGCCTACGAGCAGTACTTC. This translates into CAWSGRDAYEQYF.

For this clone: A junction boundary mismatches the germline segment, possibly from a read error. CDR3 bases: TGTGCCAGCCCACCTGCGGGAGGAGGCACAGATACGCAGTATTTT. It is translated as CASPPAGGGTDTQYF. This chain links TRBV18 with TRBJ2-3, with 8 nucleotides matching TRBD2. The CDR3 is 15 amino acids. Germline V gene data show CDR1 as KGHSH and CDR2 as LQKENI. The whole variable domain, remainder taken from reference TRBV18 and TRBJ2-3, is NAGVMQNPRHLVRRRGQEARLRCSPMKGHSHVYWYRQLPEEGLKFMVYLQKENIIDESGMPKERFSAEFPKEGPSILRIQQVVRGDSAAYFCASPPAGGGTDTQYFGPGTRLTVL.

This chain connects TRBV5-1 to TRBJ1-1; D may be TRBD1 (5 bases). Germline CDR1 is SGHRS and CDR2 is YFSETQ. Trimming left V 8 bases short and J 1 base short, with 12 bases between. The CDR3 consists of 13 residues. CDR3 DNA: TGCGCCAGTAGCCGTGGGGGGAACACTGAAGCTTTCTTT. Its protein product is CASSRGGNTEAFF.

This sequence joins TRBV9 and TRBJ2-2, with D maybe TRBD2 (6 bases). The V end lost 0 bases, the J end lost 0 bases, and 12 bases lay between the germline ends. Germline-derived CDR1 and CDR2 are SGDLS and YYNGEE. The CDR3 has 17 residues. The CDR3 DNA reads TGTGCCAGCAGCGTAGCTCTAGCGTCGGCGAACACCGGGGAGCTGTTTTTT. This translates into CASSVALASANTGELFF.

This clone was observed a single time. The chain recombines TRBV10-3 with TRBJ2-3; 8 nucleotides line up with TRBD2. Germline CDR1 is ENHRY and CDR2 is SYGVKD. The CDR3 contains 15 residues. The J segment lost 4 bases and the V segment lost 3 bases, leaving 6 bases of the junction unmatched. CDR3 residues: CAISDPGGSSDTQYF. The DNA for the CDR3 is TGTGCCATCAGTGACCCGGGGGGGTCATCAGATACGCAGTATTTT.

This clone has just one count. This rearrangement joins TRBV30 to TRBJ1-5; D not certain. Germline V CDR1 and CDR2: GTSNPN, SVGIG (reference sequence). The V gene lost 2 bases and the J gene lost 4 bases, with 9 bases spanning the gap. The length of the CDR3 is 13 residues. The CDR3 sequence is CAWSLQQNQPQHF. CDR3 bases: TGTGCCTGGAGTCTCCAACAGAATCAGCCCCAGCATTTT.